What follows are 26 T cell receptor beta chains derived from one specimen sequenced in a study of shared clonotypes between healthy human individuals. CD8 cells classed as naive were CD45RO-negative and positively selected for CCR7, excluding terminally differentiated effector memory CD45RA+ cells. TCRdb keeps only in-frame clones here, not all; method: immunoSEQ multiplex PCR. The data hold about 600,000 clones, with about 95% observed a single time. What was sequenced was naive CD8+ T cells sorted from blood. The receptors originated from a woman aged 25 to 39 in good health.

This chain links TRBV6-5 with TRBJ2-7; no clear D gene. The CDR3 totals 11 residues. The ends were cut back, 8 bases at V and 7 bases at J, with 12 bases in the middle. CDR1 is MNHEY, CDR2 SVGAGI, per germline. In nucleotides, the CDR3 is TGTGCCAGCGGTCCACGGTGGGAGCAGTACTTC. Protein product: CASGPRWEQYF.

The rearrangement joins TRBV4-1 to TRBJ2-7; a possible D gene is TRBD1 (7 bases). The V end was cut by 3 bases, the J end by 4 bases, with 16 bases between. The CDR3 has 15 residues. From germline, CDR1 is MGHRA and CDR2 YSYEKL. DNA of the CDR3: TGCGCCAGCAGCCACGAACTAGCAGGGGGATACGAGCAGTACTTC. Translation: CASSHELAGGYEQYF.

The V call is TRBV2, the J call TRBJ2-1; D not certain. The CDR3 has 11 residues. Per germline, CDR1 SNHLY and CDR2 FYNNEI. The V end lost 6 bases, the J end lost 5 bases, and 5 bases lay between the germline ends. CDR3 protein: CASRGNNEQFF. The CDR3 nucleotides are TGTGCCAGCAGAGGAAACAATGAGCAGTTCTTC. Drawing the rest from reference TRBV2 and TRBJ2-1, the complete variable domain is EPEVTQTPSHQVTQMGQEVILRCVPISNHLYFYWYRQILGQKVEFLVSFYNNEISEKSEIFDDQFSVERPDGSNFTLKIRSTKLEDSAMYFCASRGNNEQFFGPGTRLTVL.

The rearrangement links TRBV11-2 to TRBJ2-3; 10 bases align to TRBD2. V gave up 1 base and J gave up 2 bases; unmatched junction bases: 3. Germline V CDR1 and CDR2: SGHAT, FQNNGV. CDR3 length: 16 amino acids. The CDR3 coding sequence is TGTGCCAGCAGCTTAGTAGCGGGAGGCATCACAGATACGCAGTATTTT. As protein: CASSLVAGGITDTQYF. Full variable domain (outside the CDR3, taken from reference TRBV11-2 and TRBJ2-3): EAGVAQSPRYKIIEKRQSVAFWCNPISGHATLYWYQQILGQGPKLLIQFQNNGVVDDSQLPKDRFSAERLKGVDSTLKIQPAKLEDSAVYLCASSLVAGGITDTQYFGPGTRLTVL.

The rearrangement joins TRBV27 to TRBJ2-1; D is unresolved. Per the germline V gene, CDR1 is MNHEY and CDR2 is SMNVEV (reference sequence). V shed 6 bases and J shed 4 bases, with 10 bases lying between them. The CDR3 is 13 residues long. The CDR3 bases are TGTGCCAGCAGCTCATCAGGATACAATGAGCAGTTCTTC. Translation gives CASSSSGYNEQFF.

V usage is TRBV29-1 and J usage is TRBJ2-1; D tentatively fits TRBD1 or TRBD2 (5 bases each). Germline V gives CDR1 SQVTM, CDR2 ANQGSEA. Trimming pared 1 base from V and 10 bases from J, leaving 8 bases between. The CDR3 length is 11 residues. The CDR3 DNA reads as TGCAGCGTTGAAGGGGACCCGGAGCAGTTCTTC. It yields the protein CSVEGDPEQFF.

As DNA, the CDR3 is TGTGCCAGCAGCTTAGCGTACCGGGGGGCGAACTATGGCTACACCTTC. Amino acid sequence: CASSLAYRGANYGYTF. This chain uses TRBV7-9 with TRBJ1-2, with D perhaps TRBD1 (6 bases). Trimming took 0 bases from V and 2 from J, leaving 13 bases between them. Germline loops: CDR1 SEHNR, CDR2 FQNEAQ (reference sequence). The CDR3 extends over 16 amino acids.

The chain is built from TRBV10-2 and TRBJ2-7; perhaps TRBD2 as D (5 bases). V was shortened by 4 bases and J by 0 bases, with 10 bases between the two germline ends. Germline lookup yields CDR1 WSHSY and CDR2 SAAADI. CDR3 size: 14 residues. DNA of the CDR3: TGCGCCAGCAGTGTTACCCGGGACTCCTACGAGCAGTACTTC. The encoded protein is CASSVTRDSYEQYF.

The chain links TRBV30 to TRBJ1-1, with 8 bases matching TRBD1. Germline-derived CDR1 and CDR2 are GTSNPN and SVGIG (reference sequence). J lost 3 bases, V lost 3 bases, and 6 bases had no gene match. The CDR3 covers 14 residues. As DNA, the CDR3 is TGTGCCTGGAGCCAAGGACAGGGCCACACTGAAGCTTTCTTT. This sequence encodes CAWSQGQGHTEAFF. Drawing the rest from reference TRBV30 and TRBJ1-1, the complete variable domain is SQTIHQWPATLVQPVGSPLSLECTVEGTSNPNLYWYRQAAGRGLQLLFYSVGIGQISSEVPQNLSASRPQDRQFILSSKKLLLSDSGFYLCAWSQGQGHTEAFFGQGTRLTVV.

The chain carries TRBV28 and TRBJ2-2; 12 bases agree with TRBD2. The germline V gene encodes CDR1 MDHEN and CDR2 SYDVKM. Losses at the gene ends were 1 base for V and 3 bases for J; bases not matched to a gene: 12. CDR3 size: 20 residues. The CDR3 DNA follows: TGTGCCAGCAGTTTATTATCGGCTAGCGGGAGGGCCTGGTACACCGGGGAGCTGTTTTTT. Translation: CASSLLSASGRAWYTGELFF.

This sequence joins TRBV28 and TRBJ1-1, with D possibly TRBD1 on 5 matching bases. There are 12 residues in the CDR3. Looked up from germline, CDR1 is MDHEN and CDR2 is SYDVKM. The V end was cut by 10 bases, the J end by 4 bases, with 13 bases between. CDR3 sequence (DNA): TGTGCCACCCGGGACCTGGGCACTGAAGCTTTCTTT. This translates into CATRDLGTEAFF.

A single count supports this clone. The rearrangement links TRBV25-1 to TRBJ2-1; 9 bases are a match to TRBD1. After removal of 8 bases from V and 4 bases from J, the junction contained 6 bases not matched to a gene. CDR3 length: 14 amino acids. Germline CDR1 and CDR2: MGHDK and SYGVNS. The CDR3 loop is CASGGTGFYNEQFF. The CDR3 DNA is TGTGCCAGCGGGGGGACAGGGTTTTACAATGAGCAGTTCTTC.

The chain recombines TRBV7-8 with TRBJ2-3; weak D call: TRBD1 (5 bases). In germline, CDR1 is SGHVS, CDR2 FQNEAQ. The V end was cut by 5 bases, the J end by 0 bases, with 12 bases between. CDR3 length: 15 residues. CDR3 DNA sequence: TGTGCCAGCAGCCGCCCGACAGCGAGCACAGATACGCAGTATTTT. Protein: CASSRPTASTDTQYF. The full variable domain, with the rest looked up from reference TRBV7-8 and TRBJ2-3, is GAGVSQSPRYKVAKRGQDVALRCDPISGHVSLFWYQQALGQGPEFLTYFQNEAQLDKSGLPSDRFFAERPEGSVSTLKIQRTQQEDSAVYLCASSRPTASTDTQYFGPGTRLTVL.

The chain couples TRBV5-1 to TRBJ2-7; 7 bases align to TRBD2. After removal of 4 bases from V and 2 bases from J, the junction contained 9 bases not matched to a gene. The germline V gene encodes CDR1 SGHRS and CDR2 YFSETQ. The CDR3 sequence is 15 residues long. The CDR3: CASSPGTLAPYEQYF. The CDR3 DNA is TGCGCCAGCAGCCCGGGAACACTAGCGCCCTACGAGCAGTACTTC. Filled out from reference TRBV5-1 and TRBJ2-7, the complete variable domain reads KAGVTQTPRYLIKTRGQQVTLSCSPISGHRSVSWYQQTPGQGLQFLFEYFSETQRNKGNFPGRFSGRQFSNSRSEMNVSTLELGDSALYLCASSPGTLAPYEQYFGPGTRLTVT.

This chain links TRBV6-1 with TRBJ1-2; unclear D gene. V was clipped by 0 bases and J by 2 bases, with 10 bases between them. Germline CDR1 reads MNHNS; CDR2 reads SASEGT. The CDR3 sequence is 15 residues long. CDR3: CASSEALTGNYGYTF. The CDR3 bases are TGTGCCAGCAGTGAAGCGCTAACGGGGAACTATGGCTACACCTTC.

V and J are TRBV6-5 and TRBJ2-3; no reliable D call. The germline CDR1 and CDR2 sequences are MNHEY and SVGAGI. The CDR3 consists of 12 residues. V lost 2 bases, J lost 2 bases, and 2 bases lay in between. In nucleotides, the CDR3 is TGTGCCAGCAGTTACCTCACAGATACGCAGTATTTT. Translating gives CASSYLTDTQYF.

The chain's CDR3 is CASSFGQGPYEQYF. Here the CDR3 DNA reads TGTGCCAGTAGTTTCGGACAGGGTCCCTACGAGCAGTACTTC. The chain joins TRBV19 to TRBJ2-7; 8 bases fit TRBD1. This CDR3 is built from 14 residues. Germline CDR1 and CDR2: LNHDA and SQIVND (reference sequence). Trimming removed 5 bases from V and 2 bases from J; junction bases left unmatched: 5.

The rearrangement uses TRBV19 and TRBJ1-1; a possible D gene is TRBD1 (6 bases). Per the germline V gene, CDR1 is LNHDA and CDR2 is SQIVND (reference sequence). V lost 7 bases to trimming and J lost 4 bases, with 19 bases between them. This CDR3 contains 15 residues. CDR3 protein: CASTDGGLGGTEAFF. CDR3 DNA sequence: TGTGCCAGTACCGACGGGGGGCTGGGGGGCACTGAAGCTTTCTTT.

This sequence joins TRBV5-8 and TRBJ1-4; no definite D call. Germline V lookup: CDR1 SGHTS, CDR2 YDEGEE. The CDR3 sequence is 15 residues long. Trimming stripped 2 bases from V and 6 bases from J, with 14 bases between. The DNA for the CDR3 is TGTGCCAGCAGCTTTCCGCGCAGCATGGATGAAAAACTGTTTTTT. It codes for CASSFPRSMDEKLFF.

The genes are TRBV27 and TRBJ2-1; TRBD1 or TRBD2 may be the D gene (5 bases each). Germline loops: CDR1 MNHEY, CDR2 SMNVEV (reference sequence). V gave up 5 bases and J gave up 5 bases, with 10 bases separating them. There are 13 residues in the CDR3. As DNA, the CDR3 is TGTGCCAGCAGTCCCGGGACCGACAATGAGCAGTTCTTC. As protein: CASSPGTDNEQFF.

This rearrangement joins TRBV29-1 to TRBJ2-1; D uncertain. V was clipped by 5 bases and J by 9 bases, with 11 bases between them. CDR1 and CDR2 from the germline V gene are SQVTM and ANQGSEA. This CDR3 spans 11 amino acids. This chain's CDR3 is CSVNYRGEQFF. CDR3 coding DNA: TGCAGCGTTAACTACCGAGGTGAGCAGTTCTTC.

This chain uses TRBV30 with TRBJ2-7; no clear D. The CDR3 length is 12 residues. The germline V and J ends were trimmed by 4 bases and 6 bases, with 13 bases remaining between them. Germline lookup yields CDR1 GTSNPN and CDR2 SVGIG (reference sequence). CDR3 loop: CAWIPTPLEQYF. In DNA form, the CDR3 reads TGTGCCTGGATCCCCACCCCGCTCGAGCAGTACTTC.

The V and J genes are TRBV7-8 and TRBJ1-1; D may be TRBD1 (5 bases). Germline-derived CDR1 and CDR2 are SGHVS and FQNEAQ. Trimming stripped 11 bases from V and 5 bases from J, with 21 bases between. CDR3 size: 14 residues. CDR3 DNA sequence: TGTGCCGGACCACCGCCGGACGGGGGAACTGAAGCTTTCTTT. It specifies CAGPPPDGGTEAFF.

This clone was seen just once. The V gene is TRBV19, the J gene TRBJ1-5; weak D call: TRBD1 (5 bases). V lost 6 bases and J lost 4, with 19 bases in between. The CDR3 consists of 16 residues. CDR1 is LNHDA and CDR2 is SQIVND in the germline V gene (reference sequence). In DNA, the CDR3 is TGTGCCAGTAGCCCCCCGGGGGGGGTTGCGAATCAGCCCCAGCATTTT. This sequence encodes CASSPPGGVANQPQHF.

The chain joins TRBV29-1 to TRBJ2-7; 7 bases are shared with TRBD2. Trimming took 4 bases from V and 4 from J; bases not matched to a gene: 7. The CDR3 length is 13 residues. Germline V gene lookup returns CDR1 SQVTM and CDR2 ANQGSEA. The CDR3 DNA reads TGCAGCGTTGGGGCGGGAGTCGGGTACGAGCAGTACTTC. It is translated as CSVGAGVGYEQYF.

The chain combines TRBV15 with TRBJ2-2; 7 nucleotides agree with TRBD2. From germline, CDR1 is LNHNV and CDR2 YYDKDF (reference sequence). V lost 4 bases, J lost 6 bases, and 23 bases stayed unmatched. The length of the CDR3 is 20 residues. The CDR3 DNA reads as TGTGCCACCAGCACCTTTCGAGCGGATGATAGTGAAGCGGGACCCGGGGAGCTGTTTTTT. Protein sequence: CATSTFRADDSEAGPGELFF.